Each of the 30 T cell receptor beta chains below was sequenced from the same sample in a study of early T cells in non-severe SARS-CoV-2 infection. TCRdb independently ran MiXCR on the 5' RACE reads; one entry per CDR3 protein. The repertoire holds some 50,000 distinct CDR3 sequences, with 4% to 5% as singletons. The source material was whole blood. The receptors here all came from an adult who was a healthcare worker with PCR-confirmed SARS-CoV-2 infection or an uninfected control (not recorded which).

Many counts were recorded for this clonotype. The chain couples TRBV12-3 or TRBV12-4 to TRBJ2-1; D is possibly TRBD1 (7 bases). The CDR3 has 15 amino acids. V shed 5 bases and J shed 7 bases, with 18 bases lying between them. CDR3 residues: CASSPGGPLQNEQFF. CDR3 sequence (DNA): TGTGCCAGCAGTCCAGGGGGGCCCTTACAGAATGAGCAGTTCTTC.

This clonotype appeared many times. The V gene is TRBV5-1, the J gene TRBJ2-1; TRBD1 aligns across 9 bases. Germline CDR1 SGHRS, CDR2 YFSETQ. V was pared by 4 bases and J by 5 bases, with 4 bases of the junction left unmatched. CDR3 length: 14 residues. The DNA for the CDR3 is TGCGCCAGCAGCAGGACAGGGGACGACAATGAGCAGTTCTTC. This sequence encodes CASSRTGDDNEQFF.

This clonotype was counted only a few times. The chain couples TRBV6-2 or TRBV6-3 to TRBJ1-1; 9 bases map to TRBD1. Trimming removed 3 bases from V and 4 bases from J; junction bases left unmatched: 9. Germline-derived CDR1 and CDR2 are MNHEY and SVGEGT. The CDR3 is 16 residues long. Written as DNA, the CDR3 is TGTGCCAGCAGTTATGAGACAGGGGGTATCGGCACTGAAGCTTTCTTT. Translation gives CASSYETGGIGTEAFF.

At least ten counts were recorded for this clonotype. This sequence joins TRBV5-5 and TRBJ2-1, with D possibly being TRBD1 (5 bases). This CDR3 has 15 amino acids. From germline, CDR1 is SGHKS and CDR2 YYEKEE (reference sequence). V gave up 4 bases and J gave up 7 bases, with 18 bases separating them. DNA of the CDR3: TGTGCCAGCAGCCCTGCAGGGTCCCCTCCAAATGAGCAGTTCTTC. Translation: CASSPAGSPPNEQFF.

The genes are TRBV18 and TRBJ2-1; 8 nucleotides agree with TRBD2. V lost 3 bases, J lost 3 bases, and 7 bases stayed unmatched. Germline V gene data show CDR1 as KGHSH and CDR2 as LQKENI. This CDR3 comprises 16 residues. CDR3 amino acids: CASSPSGLEGYNEQFF. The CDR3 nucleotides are TGTGCCAGCTCACCGTCGGGACTAGAGGGCTACAATGAGCAGTTCTTC.

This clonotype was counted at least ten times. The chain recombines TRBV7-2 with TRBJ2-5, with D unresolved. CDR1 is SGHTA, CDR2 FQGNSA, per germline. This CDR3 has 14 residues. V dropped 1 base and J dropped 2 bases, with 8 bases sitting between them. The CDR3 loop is CASSLGRLQETQYF. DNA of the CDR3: TGTGCCAGCAGCTTAGGTAGACTTCAAGAGACCCAGTACTTC. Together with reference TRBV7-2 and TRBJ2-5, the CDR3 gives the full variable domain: GAGVSQSPSNKVTEKGKDVELRCDPISGHTALYWYRQSLGQGLEFLIYFQGNSAPDKSGLPSDRFSAERTGGSVSTLTIQRTQQEDSAVYLCASSLGRLQETQYFGPGTRLLVL.

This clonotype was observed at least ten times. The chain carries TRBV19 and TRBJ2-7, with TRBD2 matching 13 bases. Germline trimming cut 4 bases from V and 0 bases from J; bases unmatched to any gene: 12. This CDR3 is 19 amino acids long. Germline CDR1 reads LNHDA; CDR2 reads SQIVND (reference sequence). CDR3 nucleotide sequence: TGTGCCAGTAGTACTCGCCAGCTCGGACTAGCGGGGGCCTCCTACGAGCAGTACTTC. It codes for CASSTRQLGLAGASYEQYF.

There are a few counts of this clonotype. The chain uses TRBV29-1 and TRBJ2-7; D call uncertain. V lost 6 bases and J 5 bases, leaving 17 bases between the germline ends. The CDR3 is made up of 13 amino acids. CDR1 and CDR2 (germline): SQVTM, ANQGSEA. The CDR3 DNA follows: TGCAGCGTGACCCCTACGACGGCCCACGAGCAGTACTTC. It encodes CSVTPTTAHEQYF.

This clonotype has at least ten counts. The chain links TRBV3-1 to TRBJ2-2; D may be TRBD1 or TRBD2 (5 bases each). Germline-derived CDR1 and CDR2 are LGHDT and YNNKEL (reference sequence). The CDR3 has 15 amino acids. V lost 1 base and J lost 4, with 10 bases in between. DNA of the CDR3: TGTGCCAGCAGCCAAGGAGGGGCGACCACCGGGGAGCTGTTTTTT. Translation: CASSQGGATTGELFF. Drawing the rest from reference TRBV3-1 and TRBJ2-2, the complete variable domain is DTAVSQTPKYLVTQMGNDKSIKCEQNLGHDTMYWYKQDSKKFLKIMFSYNNKELIINETVPNRFSPKSPDKAHLNLHINSLELGDSAVYFCASSQGGATTGELFFGEGSRLTVL.

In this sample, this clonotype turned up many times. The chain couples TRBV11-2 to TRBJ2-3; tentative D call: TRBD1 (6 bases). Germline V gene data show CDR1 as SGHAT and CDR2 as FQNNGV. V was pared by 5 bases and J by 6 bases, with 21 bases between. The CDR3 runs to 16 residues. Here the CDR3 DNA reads TGTGCCAGCAGCCTGGGTGGGGGCCCGCAAGCCGATACGCAGTATTTT. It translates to CASSLGGGPQADTQYF.

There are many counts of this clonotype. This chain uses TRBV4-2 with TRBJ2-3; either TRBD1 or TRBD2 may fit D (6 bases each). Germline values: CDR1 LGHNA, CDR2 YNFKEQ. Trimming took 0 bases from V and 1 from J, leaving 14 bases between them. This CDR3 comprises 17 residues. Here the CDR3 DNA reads TGTGCCAGCAGCCAAGAGGTGGGGGGCGGAGGCACAGATACGCAGTATTTT. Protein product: CASSQEVGGGGTDTQYF.

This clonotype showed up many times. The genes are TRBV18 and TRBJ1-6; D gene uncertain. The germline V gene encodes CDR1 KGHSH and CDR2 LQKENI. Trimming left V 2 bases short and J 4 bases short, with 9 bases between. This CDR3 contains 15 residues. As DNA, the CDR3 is TGTGCCAGCTCACCAACGCACGGTTATAATTCACCCCTCCACTTT. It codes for CASSPTHGYNSPLHF.

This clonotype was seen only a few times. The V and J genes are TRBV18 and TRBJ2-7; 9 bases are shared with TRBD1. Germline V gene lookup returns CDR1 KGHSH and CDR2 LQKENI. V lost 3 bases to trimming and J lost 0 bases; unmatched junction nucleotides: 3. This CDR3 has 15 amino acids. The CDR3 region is CASSPLQGASYEQYF. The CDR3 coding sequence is TGTGCCAGCTCACCTCTACAGGGGGCCTCCTACGAGCAGTACTTC.

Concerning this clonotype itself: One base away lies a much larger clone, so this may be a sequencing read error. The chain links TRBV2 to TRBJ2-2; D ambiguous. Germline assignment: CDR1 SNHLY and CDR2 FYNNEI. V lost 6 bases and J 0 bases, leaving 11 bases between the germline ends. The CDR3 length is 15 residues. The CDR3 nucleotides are TGTGCCAGCAGGGACGCCGTCGCGAACACCGGGGAGCTGTTTTTT. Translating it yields CASRDAVANTGELFF.

The CDR3, as DNA: TGTGCCAGCAGTCCTCTTCGGACGGGGGGGGATCAGCCCCAGCATTTT. As protein: CASSPLRTGGDQPQHF. The rearrangement uses TRBV6-6 and TRBJ1-5, with D perhaps TRBD1 (5 bases). This CDR3 spans 16 amino acids. V was shortened by 5 bases and J by 5 bases, with 19 bases between the two germline ends. CDR1 is MNHNY, CDR2 SVGAGI, per germline (reference sequence).

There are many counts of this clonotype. Here the CDR3 reads CASSQGSTDGYTF. The DNA for the CDR3 is TGTGCCAGCAGCCAAGGAAGTACAGATGGCTACACCTTC. The V call is TRBV3-1, the J call TRBJ1-2, with D uncertain. This CDR3 comprises 13 residues. Germline CDR1 LGHDT, CDR2 YNNKEL (reference sequence). Trimming removed 1 base at V and 6 bases at J, with 9 bases between.

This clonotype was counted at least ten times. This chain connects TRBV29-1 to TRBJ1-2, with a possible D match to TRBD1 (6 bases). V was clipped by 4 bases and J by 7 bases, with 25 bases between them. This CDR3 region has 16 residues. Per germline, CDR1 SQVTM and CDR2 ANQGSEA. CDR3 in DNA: TGCAGCGTTGTGGACGCAAACAGGGTTCTTTCGCGTGGCTACACCTTC. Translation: CSVVDANRVLSRGYTF.

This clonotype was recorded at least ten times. The CDR3 nucleotides are TGTGCCAGCAGCTGGACATATAATTATGAGCAGTTCTTC. It codes for CASSWTYNYEQFF. This chain links TRBV5-6 with TRBJ2-1; D perhaps matches TRBD1 (5 bases). Germline V gene data show CDR1 as SGHDT and CDR2 as YYEEEE. Trimming left V 3 bases short and J 8 bases short, with 12 bases between. This CDR3 region has 13 residues.

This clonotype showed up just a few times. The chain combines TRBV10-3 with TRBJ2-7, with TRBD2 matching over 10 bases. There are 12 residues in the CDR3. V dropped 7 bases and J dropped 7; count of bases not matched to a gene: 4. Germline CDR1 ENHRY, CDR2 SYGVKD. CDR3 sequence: CAITSGSEEQYF. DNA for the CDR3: TGTGCCATCACTAGCGGGAGTGAAGAGCAGTACTTC.

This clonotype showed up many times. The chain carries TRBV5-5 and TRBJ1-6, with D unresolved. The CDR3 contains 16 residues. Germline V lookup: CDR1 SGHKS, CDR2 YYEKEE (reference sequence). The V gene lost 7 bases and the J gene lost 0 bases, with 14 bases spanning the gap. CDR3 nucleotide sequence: TGTGCCAGCCGCCCCGGCCTCAGCTCCTATAATTCACCCCTCCACTTT. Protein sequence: CASRPGLSSYNSPLHF.

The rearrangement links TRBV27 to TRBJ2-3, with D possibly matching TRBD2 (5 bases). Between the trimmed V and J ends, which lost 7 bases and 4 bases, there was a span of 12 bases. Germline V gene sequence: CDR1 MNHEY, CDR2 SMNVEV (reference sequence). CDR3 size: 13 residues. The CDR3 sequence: CASTGEFADTQYF. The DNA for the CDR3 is TGTGCCAGCACCGGGGAGTTTGCAGATACGCAGTATTTT.

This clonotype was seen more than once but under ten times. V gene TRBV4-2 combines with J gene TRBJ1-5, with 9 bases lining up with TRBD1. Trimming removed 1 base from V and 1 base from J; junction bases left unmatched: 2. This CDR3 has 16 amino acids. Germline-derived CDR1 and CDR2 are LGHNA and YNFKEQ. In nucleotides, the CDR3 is TGTGCCAGCAGCCAAGCCGGGACAGGGAGCAATCAGCCCCAGCATTTT. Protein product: CASSQAGTGSNQPQHF.

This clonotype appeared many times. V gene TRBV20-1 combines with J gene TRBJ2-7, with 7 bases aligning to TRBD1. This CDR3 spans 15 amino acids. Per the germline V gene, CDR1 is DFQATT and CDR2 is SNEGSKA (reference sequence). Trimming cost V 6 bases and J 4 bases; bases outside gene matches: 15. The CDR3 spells CSAQDFDRVKYEQYF. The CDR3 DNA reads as TGCAGTGCCCAAGACTTCGACAGGGTTAAATACGAGCAGTACTTC.

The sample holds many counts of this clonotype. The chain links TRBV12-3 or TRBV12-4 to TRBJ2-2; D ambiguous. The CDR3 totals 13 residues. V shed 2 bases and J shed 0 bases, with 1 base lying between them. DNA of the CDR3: TGTGCCAGCAGTTTACCGAACACCGGGGAGCTGTTTTTT. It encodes CASSLPNTGELFF.

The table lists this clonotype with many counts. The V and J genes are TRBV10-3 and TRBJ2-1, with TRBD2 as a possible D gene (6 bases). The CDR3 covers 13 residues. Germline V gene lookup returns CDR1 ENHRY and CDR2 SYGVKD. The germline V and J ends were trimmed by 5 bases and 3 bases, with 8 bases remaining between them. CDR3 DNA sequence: TGTGCCATCAGTCCCGGGAGCTACAATGAGCAGTTCTTC. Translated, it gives CAISPGSYNEQFF.

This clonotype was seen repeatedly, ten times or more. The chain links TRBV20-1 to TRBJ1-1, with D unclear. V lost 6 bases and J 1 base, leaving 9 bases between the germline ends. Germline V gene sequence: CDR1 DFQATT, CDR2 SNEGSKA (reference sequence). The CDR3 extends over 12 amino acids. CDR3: CSAKGRNTEAFF. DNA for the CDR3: TGCAGTGCAAAAGGGAGGAACACTGAAGCTTTCTTT.

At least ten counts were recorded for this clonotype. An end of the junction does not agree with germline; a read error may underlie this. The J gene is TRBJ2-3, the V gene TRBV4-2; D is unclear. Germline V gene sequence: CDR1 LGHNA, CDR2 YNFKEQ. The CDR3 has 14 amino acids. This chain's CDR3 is CASSPRTGTDTQYF. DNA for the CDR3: TGTGCCAGCAGCCCCAGGACGGGCACGGATACGCAGTATTTT.

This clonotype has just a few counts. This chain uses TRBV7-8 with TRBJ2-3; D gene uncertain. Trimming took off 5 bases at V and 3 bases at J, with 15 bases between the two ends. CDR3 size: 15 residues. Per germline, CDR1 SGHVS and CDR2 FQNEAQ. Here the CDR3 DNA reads TGTGCCAGCAGCCCCACTAACGGAATTACAGATACGCAGTATTTT. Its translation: CASSPTNGITDTQYF.

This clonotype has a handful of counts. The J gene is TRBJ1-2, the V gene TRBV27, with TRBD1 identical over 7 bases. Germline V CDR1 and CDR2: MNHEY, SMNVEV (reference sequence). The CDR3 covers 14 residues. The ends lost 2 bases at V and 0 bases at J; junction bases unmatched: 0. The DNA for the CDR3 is TGTGCCAGCAGTTTAAGGGGGCCTAACTATGGCTACACCTTC. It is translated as CASSLRGPNYGYTF.

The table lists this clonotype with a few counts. CDR3 amino acids: CASRAESSYNEQFF. The CDR3, as DNA: TGCGCCAGCAGGGCGGAAAGCTCCTACAATGAGCAGTTCTTC. The chain links TRBV4-1 to TRBJ2-1; D not resolved. CDR1 MGHRA and CDR2 YSYEKL come from the germline V gene. The ends were cut back, 6 bases at V and 0 bases at J, with 9 bases in the middle. The CDR3 runs 14 residues.